The rows below give T cell receptor beta chains drawn from one sample of a study of T cell responses to AZD1222 COVID-19 vaccine. Clones were sequenced by immunoSEQ multiplex PCR, and TCRdb holds only the in-frame ones, with some missing. Among some 120,000 clones, around nine tenths were seen once, and the ten largest hold under 7%. The source was peripheral blood, collected on day 0 of AZD1222 vaccination. The receptors shown here come from an adult in good health. CDR3s include the opening cysteine and the closing phenylalanine or tryptophan. The order of the fields is J gene, V gene, CDR3 protein.

j_call: TRBJ2-5; v_call: TRBV5-1; cdr3_aa: CASRRQAGEQTQYF
j_call: TRBJ1-2; v_call: TRBV30; cdr3_aa: CAWRPSGTPYGYTF
j_call: TRBJ1-2; v_call: TRBV27; cdr3_aa: CASRPGPLDGYTF
j_call: TRBJ1-5; v_call: TRBV29-1; cdr3_aa: CSVGGGNGQPQHF
j_call: TRBJ2-1; v_call: TRBV18; cdr3_aa: CASSAYGGAGNEQFF
j_call: TRBJ2-1; v_call: TRBV19; cdr3_aa: CASSIDRGDEQFF
j_call: TRBJ2-2; v_call: TRBV7-2; cdr3_aa: CASSLYVSDTGELFF
j_call: TRBJ1-6; v_call: TRBV5-6; cdr3_aa: CASSPRDSNSPLHF
j_call: TRBJ1-2; v_call: TRBV19; cdr3_aa: CASSMRQGDGYTF
j_call: TRBJ1-3; v_call: TRBV7-2; cdr3_aa: CASSLAGGNTIYF
j_call: TRBJ1-2; v_call: TRBV2; cdr3_aa: CASSPYNLNYGYTF
j_call: TRBJ1-2; v_call: TRBV28; cdr3_aa: CASSPGQLYGYTF
j_call: TRBJ2-1; v_call: TRBV19; cdr3_aa: CASSIAGVNEQFF
j_call: TRBJ1-4; v_call: TRBV7-8; cdr3_aa: CASSPRGSGAEKLFF
j_call: TRBJ2-5; v_call: TRBV5-1; cdr3_aa: CASSRYPGAEETQYF
j_call: TRBJ2-7; v_call: TRBV5-1; cdr3_aa: CASSFDPTYEQYF
j_call: TRBJ2-1; v_call: TRBV4-3; cdr3_aa: CASSQTGTPSEQFF
j_call: TRBJ2-2; v_call: TRBV11-2; cdr3_aa: CASSSQNTGELFF
j_call: TRBJ1-2; v_call: TRBV3-1/TRBV3-2; cdr3_aa: CASSQDPGWGGGHGYTF
j_call: TRBJ1-3; v_call: TRBV2; cdr3_aa: CASPQYPGNTIYF
j_call: TRBJ2-7; v_call: TRBV5-4; cdr3_aa: CASSSVDLYEQYF
j_call: TRBJ1-6; v_call: TRBV21-1; cdr3_aa: CASSTRGTDGSPLHF
j_call: TRBJ2-1; v_call: TRBV11-2; cdr3_aa: CASSLIRGRGEQFF
j_call: TRBJ2-6; v_call: TRBV7-2; cdr3_aa: CASRLPQGTGANVLTF
j_call: TRBJ1-5; v_call: TRBV5-1; cdr3_aa: CASSLNGAGEQPQHF
j_call: TRBJ2-2; v_call: TRBV7-2; cdr3_aa: CASSQPGGVTGELFF
j_call: TRBJ2-7; v_call: TRBV4-1; cdr3_aa: CASSYSAGPGAYEQYF
j_call: TRBJ2-7; v_call: TRBV20-1; cdr3_aa: CSASSGRAHSYEQYF
j_call: TRBJ2-5; v_call: TRBV6-5; cdr3_aa: CASSVRDAVGTQYF
j_call: TRBJ1-4; v_call: TRBV16; cdr3_aa: CASSQGGGDEKLFF
j_call: TRBJ1-2; v_call: TRBV6-5; cdr3_aa: CASSYSRGDGYTF
j_call: TRBJ2-3; v_call: TRBV4-1; cdr3_aa: CASSRMGTDTQYF
j_call: TRBJ1-1; v_call: TRBV6-5; cdr3_aa: CASSYSSAGFEAFF
j_call: TRBJ2-3; v_call: TRBV5-1; cdr3_aa: CASSPRSGSTDTQYF
j_call: TRBJ2-3; v_call: TRBV5-1; cdr3_aa: CASLRGAASTDTQYF
j_call: TRBJ2-7; v_call: TRBV10-3; cdr3_aa: CAISGGSSYEQYF
j_call: TRBJ2-7; v_call: TRBV13; cdr3_aa: CASSLVAGGAYEQYF
j_call: TRBJ2-4; v_call: TRBV6-2/TRBV6-3; cdr3_aa: CASSYYRTVGENIQYF
j_call: TRBJ1-1; v_call: TRBV19; cdr3_aa: CASRDRGPTEAFF
j_call: TRBJ2-3; v_call: TRBV4-2; cdr3_aa: CASSPTSGSTDTQYF
j_call: TRBJ2-5; v_call: TRBV24-1; cdr3_aa: CATSEGRGETQYF
j_call: TRBJ2-7; v_call: TRBV5-1; cdr3_aa: CASSLTGGLYEQYF
j_call: TRBJ2-1; v_call: TRBV29-1; cdr3_aa: CSVEVGGVEQFF
j_call: TRBJ1-2; v_call: TRBV13; cdr3_aa: CASSKDRVYGYTF
j_call: TRBJ2-1; v_call: TRBV18; cdr3_aa: CASSLSRQGGEQFF
j_call: TRBJ2-5; v_call: TRBV5-8; cdr3_aa: CASSLVAGWAVTQYF
j_call: TRBJ2-7; v_call: TRBV2; cdr3_aa: CASRGRPTYEQYF